A selection of T cell receptor beta chains follows, all from one sample in a study of cytomegalovirus exposure and HLA in healthy donors. Some clones are missing from TCRdb's copy, which holds only in-frame ones; the method was immunoSEQ multiplex PCR. The table records about 130,000 clones, over 15% of them present only once. Material for sequencing was PBMCs. The receptor source for this set is a female donor in good health and CMV-seropositive. CDR3s include the opening cysteine and the closing phenylalanine or tryptophan. Each record gives: D gene, CDR3 length, clone size, J gene, V gene, CDR3 protein. The D gene is left open where the match is weak. Expanded clones are given a class, and other clones once, few, many or no size at all.

>-|14|-|TRBJ1-1|TRBV19
CASSIQGGGIEAFF
>-|17|few|TRBJ2-6|TRBV9
CASSVARIPSGANVLTF
>TRBD1|14|many|TRBJ2-7|TRBV7-9
CASSETGVTYEQYF
>TRBD2|15|few|TRBJ2-5|TRBV2
CASSLLAELQETQYF
>-|17|few|TRBJ1-4|TRBV12-2
CASRLWARPNPNEKLFF
>TRBD2|16|few|TRBJ2-1|TRBV28
CASSLPGLAGKNEQFF
>TRBD1|18|once|TRBJ1-2|TRBV4-2
CASSQDMDRGRIGYGYTF
>-|14|few|TRBJ2-7|TRBV30
CAWKGSGEANKQYF
>TRBD1|13|-|TRBJ2-5|TRBV5-4
CASSGQGQETQYF
>TRBD2|17|few|TRBJ2-1|TRBV5-4
CASSLGLAESSYNEQFF
>-|15|-|TRBJ2-1|TRBV27
CASSLADKMTIKQFF
>-|13|few|TRBJ2-7|TRBV5-6
CASSLEQGGEQYF
>TRBD1|13|-|TRBJ2-7|TRBV27
CASSSQGFGEQYF
>-|12|few|TRBJ2-7|TRBV6-5
CASSYGGGTEYF
>-|13|-|TRBJ1-2|TRBV6-1
CASSDPRLYGYTF
>-|13|few|TRBJ1-1|TRBV30
CAWSLDSYTEAFF
>TRBD2|17|-|TRBJ2-1|TRBV7-9
CASSLSPGRGGGNEQFF
>TRBD1|15|-|TRBJ1-2|TRBV6-6
CATRDRGRRRYGYTF
>-|14|few|TRBJ1-1|TRBV9
CASSVGTVNTEAFF
>-|15|-|TRBJ1-3|TRBV19
CASSRRGVSGNTIYF
>-|15|-|TRBJ2-7|TRBV9
CASSAWPGNPYEQYF
>TRBD2|15|-|TRBJ2-7|TRBV5-1
CASSEGLAGTYEQYF
>-|15|once|TRBJ1-4|TRBV7-9
CASSSALGGGEKLFF
>-|16|-|TRBJ1-1|TRBV27
CASSSALQRMNTEAFF
>-|14|-|TRBJ1-6|TRBV29-1
CSVGERDGGSPLHF
>-|13|-|TRBJ1-5|TRBV7-9
CASSFTFNQPQHF
>TRBD2|17|few|TRBJ2-3|TRBV29-1
CSAPTSGRVGVGDTQYF
>TRBD1|15|-|TRBJ2-7|TRBV28
CASSSTGDSIYEQYF
>-|14|-|TRBJ1-1|TRBV6-6
CASSYGTINTEAFF
>TRBD1|21|-|TRBJ2-1|TRBV4-3
CASSQDYVGQGYLPTYNEQFF
>-|14|-|TRBJ2-7|TRBV15
CATSRDPRGYEQYF
>TRBD1|15|few|TRBJ2-2|TRBV5-1
CASSGAIQGAGELFF
>-|14|few|TRBJ1-4|TRBV7-8
CASSPPGVNEKLFF
>TRBD1|14|few|TRBJ1-1|TRBV29-1
CSVVRDRDNTEAFF
>TRBD1|19|few|TRBJ2-2|TRBV4-3
CASSQDLGQGVSNTGELFF
>-|14|few|TRBJ1-5|TRBV27
CASSTWGRNQPQHF